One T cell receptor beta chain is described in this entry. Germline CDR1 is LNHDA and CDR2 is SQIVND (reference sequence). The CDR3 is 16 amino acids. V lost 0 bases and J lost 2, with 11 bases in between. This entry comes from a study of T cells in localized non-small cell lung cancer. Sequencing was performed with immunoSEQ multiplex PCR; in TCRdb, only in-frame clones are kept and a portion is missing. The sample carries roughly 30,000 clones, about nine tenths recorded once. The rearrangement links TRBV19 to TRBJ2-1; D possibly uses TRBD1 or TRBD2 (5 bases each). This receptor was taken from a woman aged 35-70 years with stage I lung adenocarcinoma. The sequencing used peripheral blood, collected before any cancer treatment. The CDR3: CASSIDWDPAYNEQFF. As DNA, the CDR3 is TGTGCCAGTAGTATAGACTGGGACCCAGCCTACAATGAGCAGTTCTTC.